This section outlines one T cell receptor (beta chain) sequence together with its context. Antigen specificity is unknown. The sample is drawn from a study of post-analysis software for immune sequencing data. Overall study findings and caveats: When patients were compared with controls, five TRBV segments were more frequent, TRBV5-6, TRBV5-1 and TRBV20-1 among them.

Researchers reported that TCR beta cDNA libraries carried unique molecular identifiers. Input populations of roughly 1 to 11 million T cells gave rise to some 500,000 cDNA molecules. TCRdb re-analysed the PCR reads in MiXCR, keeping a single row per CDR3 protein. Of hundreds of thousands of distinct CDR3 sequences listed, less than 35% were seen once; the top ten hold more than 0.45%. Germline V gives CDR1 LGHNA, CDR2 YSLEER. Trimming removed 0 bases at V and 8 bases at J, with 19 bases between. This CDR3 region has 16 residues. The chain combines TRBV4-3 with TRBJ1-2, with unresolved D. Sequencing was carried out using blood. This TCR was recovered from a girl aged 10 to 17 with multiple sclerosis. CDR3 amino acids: CASSQDLVRRAIGYTF. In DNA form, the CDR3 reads TGCGCCAGCAGCCAAGATTTAGTCCGGCGGGCCATAGGCTACACCTTC.